These 6 T cell receptor beta chains were sequenced from one sample in a study of OX40 agonist ivuxolimab in advanced cancers. The repertoire was sequenced with immunoSEQ multiplex PCR; TCRdb's copy has only in-frame clones and lacks some. The sample has 45,000 to 60,000 clones, approximately 80% seen once. Specimen: CD4+ or CD8+ T cells sorted from blood, collected in a trial of the OX40 agonist ivuxolimab. These receptors were taken from an adult with an advanced solid tumor such as melanoma, head and neck, liver or kidney cancer.

The chain employs TRBV13 and TRBJ1-2; possible D gene TRBD1, 5 bases. V lost 4 bases and J 6 bases, leaving 9 bases between the germline ends. From germline, CDR1 is PRHDT and CDR2 FYEKMQ (reference sequence). The CDR3 has 12 residues. This CDR3 is CASSSDSHGYTF. The CDR3 DNA follows: TGTGCCAGCAGCTCCGACAGCCATGGCTACACCTTC.

The CDR3 loop is CASSPGTGPYEQYF. The CDR3 DNA reads as TGTGCCAGCAGCCCGGGGACAGGTCCCTACGAGCAGTACTTC. The genes are TRBV7-2 and TRBJ2-7; 8 nucleotides agree with TRBD1. CDR3 length: 14 residues. Germline CDR1 is SGHTA and CDR2 is FQGNSA. J was trimmed by 2 bases and V by 5 bases; bases with no gene match: 5.

This chain links TRBV30 with TRBJ2-5; TRBD1 might be the D (5 bases). The J call may be mistaken, given a closer DNA end match to TRBJ2-7. The CDR3 is 13 amino acids. CDR1 is GTSNPN, CDR2 SVGIG, per germline (reference sequence). As DNA, the CDR3 is TGTGCCTGGAGCCCTCCTGACAGCTACGAGCAGTACTTC. Translated: CAWSPPDSYEQYF.

This sequence joins TRBV6-5 and TRBJ2-1; unclear D gene. This CDR3 comprises 13 residues. The V gene lost 2 bases and the J gene lost 8 bases, with 10 bases spanning the gap. Per germline, CDR1 MNHEY and CDR2 SVGAGI. CDR3 in amino acids: CASSYPDADEQFF. CDR3 nucleotide sequence: TGTGCCAGCAGTTACCCGGACGCGGATGAGCAGTTCTTC.

The chain has TRBV28 and TRBJ1-3, with 8 bases aligning to TRBD1. CDR3 length equals 14 residues. Germline V lookup: CDR1 MDHEN, CDR2 SYDVKM. Unmatched junction bases numbered 3, after V lost 4 bases and J lost 4 bases. DNA of the CDR3: TGTGCCAGCAGTTCAGGGGGCGCGGGAAACACCATATATTTT. It specifies CASSSGGAGNTIYF. The variable domain in full, with the rest retrieved from reference TRBV28 and TRBJ1-3, is DVKVTQSSRYLVKRTGEKVFLECVQDMDHENMFWYRQDPGLGLRLIYFSYDVKMKEKGDIPEGYSVSREKKERFSLILESASTNQTSMYLCASSSGGAGNTIYFGEGSWLTVV.

The J gene is TRBJ2-5, the V gene TRBV6-5; D remains ambiguous. Trimming removed 2 bases from V and 1 base from J, with 5 bases in between. The V gene's germline CDR1 is MNHEY and CDR2 SVGAGI. The CDR3 length is 13 residues. The CDR3 region has the DNA TGTGCCAGCAGTTACGGGTCCCAAGAGACCCAGTACTTC. It yields the protein CASSYGSQETQYF.